This passage covers 16 T cell receptor beta chains from one sample sequenced in a study of human T cells and chemical hapten exposure (dated by TCRdb to the early 2020s). Read against the paper, the sample's time point label means: pre-sensitization, week 0. In the paper's terms, the treatment or condition label means: therapeutic diphenylcyclopropenone sensitization with weekly scalp DPC. The method behind the library was RACE. Instrument used: NextSeq 500. TCRdb cleaned the public reads at Q25 with fastp, built clones with MiXCR and kept in-frame beta chains. Each entry merges the rows of one CDR3 protein and shows their most common DNA and genes. The sample includes more than 300,000 distinct CDR3 sequences, with 4.5% to 6% observed a single time. The leading ten clones occupy 2.5% to 3% of the sample. The source material was whole blood, sampled in connection with sensitization to the hapten diphenylcyclopropenone (DPC). The receptors were sampled from a woman between 50 and 59 years old with alopecia areata. Some clones in this sample may be carry-over from other donors' samples.

This chain connects TRBV10-3 to TRBJ2-7; D unresolved. Germline CDR1 reads ENHRY; CDR2 reads SYGVKD. The CDR3 runs to 13 residues. Trimming stripped 3 bases from V and 6 bases from J, with 12 bases between. CDR3: CAISDPPFAEQYF. The DNA for the CDR3 is TGTGCCATCAGTGACCCGCCTTTTGCCGAGCAGTACTTC.

The J gene is TRBJ1-3, the V gene TRBV5-1; possible D gene TRBD1, 5 bases. Per the germline V gene, CDR1 is SGHRS and CDR2 is YFSETQ. V was trimmed by 0 bases and J by 1 base, leaving 11 bases between them. CDR3 size: 16 residues. DNA of the CDR3: TGCGCCAGCAGCTTGGGTCTGGGGGGATCTGGAAACACCATATATTTT. The encoded protein is CASSLGLGGSGNTIYF.

The genes are TRBV18 and TRBJ2-4; tentative D call: TRBD2 (6 bases). V dropped 1 base and J dropped 5 bases, with 18 bases sitting between them. CDR3 length equals 17 residues. Germline loops: CDR1 KGHSH, CDR2 LQKENI. Here the CDR3 reads CASSPRRAGNVQNIQYF. The CDR3 coding sequence is TGTGCCAGCTCACCACGGAGGGCAGGGAACGTCCAAAACATTCAGTACTTC.

The chain couples TRBV5-4 to TRBJ1-2, with D perhaps TRBD1 (6 bases). This CDR3 is 15 amino acids long. Trimming took 0 bases from V and 2 from J, leaving 11 bases between them. Germline CDR1 SGHNT, CDR2 YYREEE (reference sequence). The DNA for the CDR3 is TGTGCCAGCAGCTTGGCCGGGGGCCGAAACTATGGCTACACCTTC. It translates to CASSLAGGRNYGYTF.

Ten or more counts support this clonotype. This rearrangement joins TRBV12-3 or TRBV12-4 to TRBJ2-1; D is ambiguous. This CDR3 comprises 15 residues. V shed 1 base and J shed 6 bases, with 13 bases lying between them. CDR3 sequence (DNA): TGTGCCAGCAGTTTAGTAGGCTCCCCACGCAATGAGCAGTTCTTC. Translation: CASSLVGSPRNEQFF.

The chain carries TRBV20-1 and TRBJ2-7; 8 positions agree with TRBD2. V gave up 0 bases and J gave up 1 base; unmatched junction bases: 5. CDR3 length equals 15 residues. From germline, CDR1 is DFQATT and CDR2 SNEGSKA (reference sequence). Written as DNA, the CDR3 is TGCAGTGCTAGAGATAGACTAGCGATTTCCTACGAGCAGTACTTC. It codes for CSARDRLAISYEQYF.

This chain's CDR3 is CASSYNGGGDTEAFF. The CDR3 nucleotides are TGCGCCAGCAGCTATAACGGCGGAGGGGACACTGAAGCTTTCTTT. The chain is built from TRBV5-1 and TRBJ1-1; possible D gene TRBD1, 5 bases. V lost 3 bases and J 3 bases, leaving 15 bases between the germline ends. CDR1 is SGHRS, CDR2 YFSETQ, per germline. This CDR3 spans 15 amino acids.

This clonotype was detected ten times or more. The chain joins TRBV20-1 to TRBJ2-7, with TRBD2 as a possible D gene (7 bases). V was clipped by 8 bases and J by 5 bases, with 19 bases between them. CDR1 and CDR2 (germline): DFQATT, SNEGSKA (reference sequence). The CDR3 spans 13 residues. In DNA, the CDR3 is TGCAGTCTGGGGGGGGGCCTCTGGAACGAGCAGTACTTC. Translated: CSLGGGLWNEQYF.

This clonotype came up many times. The J gene is TRBJ1-3, the V gene TRBV28, with D maybe TRBD1 (5 bases). This CDR3 is 15 amino acids long. Between the trimmed V and J ends, which lost 6 bases and 0 bases, there was a span of 12 bases. Germline lookup yields CDR1 MDHEN and CDR2 SYDVKM. CDR3 sequence (DNA): TGTGCCAGCAGGAGGGACGGCTTCTCTGGAAACACCATATATTTT. Residues: CASRRDGFSGNTIYF.

To note about this clonotype: It may be a read error: a sequence one base away is much more abundant. This chain uses TRBV28 with TRBJ1-1, with a possible D match to TRBD1 (5 bases). Between the trimmed V and J ends, which lost 2 bases and 0 bases, there was a span of 10 bases. Germline V gene sequence: CDR1 MDHEN, CDR2 SYDVKM. This CDR3 has 15 residues. CDR3: CASSLGAGLNTEAFF. Here the CDR3 DNA reads TGTGCCAGCAGTTTAGGGGCAGGATTGAACACTGAAGCTTTCTTT.

This clonotype was recorded at least ten times. The chain links TRBV12-3 or TRBV12-4 to TRBJ2-7; D gene unclear. V dropped 2 bases and J dropped 4 bases, with 6 bases sitting between them. This CDR3 is built from 12 residues. As DNA, the CDR3 is TGTGCCAGCAGTTTAAAAGTTTACGAGCAGTACTTC. Its protein product is CASSLKVYEQYF.

This clonotype was counted at least ten times. The chain has TRBV5-5 and TRBJ2-7, with 8 bases identical to TRBD1. Germline V CDR1 and CDR2: SGHKS, YYEKEE (reference sequence). V gave up 4 bases and J gave up 1 base; unmatched junction bases: 7. This CDR3 is 15 amino acids long. This CDR3 is CASSRGQEMSYEQYF. CDR3 nucleotides: TGTGCCAGCAGCCGGGGACAGGAGATGTCCTACGAGCAGTACTTC.

This clonotype was seen repeatedly, ten times or more. The chain links TRBV6-5 to TRBJ2-3; D remains ambiguous. Per germline, CDR1 MNHEY and CDR2 SVGAGI. Trimming shortened V by 0 bases and J by 9 bases, and 4 bases separated the two germline ends. The CDR3 runs 11 residues. The CDR3 DNA reads TGTGCCAGCAGTTACTCCGGGACGCAGTATTTT. Translating it yields CASSYSGTQYF.

The chain combines TRBV20-1 with TRBJ2-3, with D possibly matching TRBD2 (5 bases). V was pared by 0 bases and J by 0 bases, with 13 bases between. Germline loops: CDR1 DFQATT, CDR2 SNEGSKA (reference sequence). The CDR3 is made up of 16 amino acids. CDR3 sequence (DNA): TGCAGTGCTAGAGATGGCGGGCCGACTAGCACAGATACGCAGTATTTT. Translation gives CSARDGGPTSTDTQYF.

The rearrangement links TRBV5-6 to TRBJ1-6, with D maybe TRBD1 (6 bases). The length of the CDR3 is 14 residues. The V end was cut by 0 bases, the J end by 12 bases, with 13 bases between. The germline gives CDR1 SGHDT, CDR2 YYEEEE. The CDR3 DNA reads TGTGCCAGCAGCTTGGACAGGGCAAGGGAACCCCTCCACTTT. This gives the protein CASSLDRAREPLHF.

The chain recombines TRBV11-2 with TRBJ2-2; weak D call: TRBD2 (5 bases). Trimming took 5 bases from V and 6 from J, leaving 16 bases between them. Per the germline V gene, CDR1 is SGHAT and CDR2 is FQNNGV. The CDR3 runs 15 residues. The CDR3 region is CASSPGISKSGELFF. Written as DNA, the CDR3 is TGTGCCAGCAGCCCCGGGATTTCAAAGTCCGGGGAGCTGTTTTTT.